A single sample is the source of the 5 T cell receptor beta chains below, sequenced in a study of vaccination and CD4 T cells after COVID-19 (dated 2022 in TCRdb). The library was obtained by PCR. Instrument on record: Illumina iSeq 100. At the Johns Hopkins FTIC core, DNA from the cultured CD4+ T cells underwent TCR sequencing with the Oncomine TCR Beta short-read assay. The public sequencing data were trimmed at Q25 with fastp and processed into clonotypes with MiXCR by TCRdb, which kept only in-frame beta chains. Each record represents a unique CDR3 protein, reported with the most common genes and DNA among its rows. The sample contains about 7,600 distinct CDR3 sequences, roughly 20% of them found a single time. The ten largest clones add up to about 22% of the sample. This sample's treatment or condition label indicates: 10-day PBMC culture with coronavirus spike peptide pools or control peptides (ViraFEST assay).

No antigen has been identified for these receptors. The specimen comprised CD4+ T cells from blood, cultured in vitro, sampled after SARS-CoV-2 vaccination. The source of these receptors is a human donor who had recovered from COVID-19.

Sample share makes this clonotype medium-sized. The chain has TRBV27 and TRBJ2-7; tentatively, D is TRBD1 or TRBD2 (6 bases each). V was pared by 6 bases and J by 3 bases, with 15 bases between. The CDR3 totals 14 residues. Germline loops: CDR1 MNHEY, CDR2 SMNVEV (reference sequence). As DNA, the CDR3 is TGTGCCAGCAGAGACGGGGGCGGAAACTACGAGCAGTACTTC. It codes for CASRDGGGNYEQYF.

The chain recombines TRBV19 with TRBJ1-5; TRBD1 aligns across 9 bases. The CDR3 loop spans 17 amino acids. Per germline, CDR1 LNHDA and CDR2 SQIVND (reference sequence). V gave up 4 bases and J gave up 1 base; unmatched junction bases: 8. The CDR3 nucleotides are TGTGCCAGTAGTAGTGGGACAGGGATTAGGAGCAATCAGCCCCAGCATTTT. Protein product: CASSSGTGIRSNQPQHF.

By share, this clonotype counts as medium-sized. The chain recombines TRBV7-8 with TRBJ1-2; 8 bases align to TRBD1. There are 15 residues in the CDR3. Per germline, CDR1 SGHVS and CDR2 FQNEAQ. After removal of 5 bases from V and 4 bases from J, the junction contained 9 bases not matched to a gene. The CDR3 DNA follows: TGTGCCAGCAGCACCCGGACAGGGAAGGCCTATGGCTACACCTTC. Translating it yields CASSTRTGKAYGYTF.

This clonotype occurred a few times. This chain links TRBV6-2 or TRBV6-3 with TRBJ1-2; D gene uncertain. CDR1 is MNHEY, CDR2 SVGEGT, per germline. This CDR3 is 16 amino acids long. V lost 2 bases, J lost 0 bases, and 13 bases lay in between. This CDR3 is CASSYIRSRSNYGYTF. Here the CDR3 DNA reads TGTGCCAGCAGTTACATCCGTAGTAGATCTAACTATGGCTACACCTTC.

This clonotype is labeled as medium-sized (0.01 to 0.1%). V and J are TRBV24-1 and TRBJ2-7; a possible D gene is TRBD2 (5 bases). Trimming cost V 1 base and J 7 bases, with 10 bases left between them. CDR3 length equals 13 residues. Germline V lookup: CDR1 KGHDR, CDR2 SFDVKD. For the CDR3, the DNA is TGTGCCACCAGTGATTTAGGCGGGTTTGAGCAGTACTTC. As protein: CATSDLGGFEQYF.